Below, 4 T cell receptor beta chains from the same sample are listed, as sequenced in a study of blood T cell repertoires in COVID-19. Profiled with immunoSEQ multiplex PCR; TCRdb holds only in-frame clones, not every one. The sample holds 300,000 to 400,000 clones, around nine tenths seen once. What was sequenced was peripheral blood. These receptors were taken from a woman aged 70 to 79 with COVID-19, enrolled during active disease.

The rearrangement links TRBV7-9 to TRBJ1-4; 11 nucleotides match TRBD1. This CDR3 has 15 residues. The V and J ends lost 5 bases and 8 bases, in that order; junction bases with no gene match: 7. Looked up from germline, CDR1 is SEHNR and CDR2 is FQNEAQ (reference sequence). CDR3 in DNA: TGTGCCAGCAGCGTCGGGACAGGGGGAGGAGAAAAACTGTTTTTT. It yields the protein CASSVGTGGGEKLFF.

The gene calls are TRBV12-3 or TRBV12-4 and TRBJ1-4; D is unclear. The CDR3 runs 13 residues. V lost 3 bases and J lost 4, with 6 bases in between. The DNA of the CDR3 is TGTGCCAGCAGTTTCAACAGTAATGAAAAACTGTTTTTT. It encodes CASSFNSNEKLFF.

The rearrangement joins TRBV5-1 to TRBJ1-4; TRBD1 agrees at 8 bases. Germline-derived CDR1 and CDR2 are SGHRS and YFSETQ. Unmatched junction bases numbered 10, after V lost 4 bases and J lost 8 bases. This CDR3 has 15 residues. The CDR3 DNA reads TGCGCCAGCAGCCTCCAGGACAGGGTTAACGAAAAACTGTTTTTT. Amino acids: CASSLQDRVNEKLFF.

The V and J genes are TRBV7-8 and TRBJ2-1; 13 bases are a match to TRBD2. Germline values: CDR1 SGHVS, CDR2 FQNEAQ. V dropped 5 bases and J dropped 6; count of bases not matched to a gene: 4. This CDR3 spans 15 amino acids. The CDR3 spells CASSLGTSGANEQFF. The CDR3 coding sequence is TGTGCCAGCAGCCTAGGGACTAGCGGGGCCAATGAGCAGTTCTTC.